Each of the 15 T cell receptor beta chains below was sequenced from the same sample in a study of T cell repertoires in cytomegalovirus infection. In TCRdb, the reads were re-called with MiXCR into one record per CDR3 protein. The sample yields under 800,000 distinct CDR3 sequences, 24% seen once. Sequencing was carried out using CD8+ T cells from PBMCs. Source of these receptors: a human donor in good health (CMV status not recorded). Some clones in this sample may be carry-over from other donors' samples.

This chain joins TRBV29-1 and TRBJ2-7; D is possibly TRBD2 (5 bases). The CDR3 length is 15 residues. Trimming took 3 bases from V and 4 from J, leaving 19 bases between them. Germline CDR1 and CDR2: SQVTM and ANQGSEA. CDR3 in amino acids: CSVEETRRGRYEQYF. As DNA, the CDR3 is TGCAGCGTTGAGGAGACCCGACGGGGAAGGTACGAGCAGTACTTC.

There are many counts of this clonotype. The rearrangement uses TRBV12-3 or TRBV12-4 and TRBJ1-3; unclear D gene. CDR3 length: 14 residues. V dropped 6 bases and J dropped 4 bases, with 13 bases sitting between them. CDR3 amino acids: CASSDATTGNTIYF. In nucleotides, the CDR3 is TGTGCCAGCAGCGACGCGACGACAGGAAACACCATATATTTT.

The V gene is TRBV20-1, the J gene TRBJ2-7; a possible D gene is TRBD1 (5 bases). Germline V gene data show CDR1 as DFQATT and CDR2 as SNEGSKA (reference sequence). The V end lost 6 bases, the J end lost 5 bases, and 20 bases lay between the germline ends. The CDR3 spans 14 residues. CDR3 nucleotide sequence: TGCAGTGCCCGAGCTTATGACAGTCTCCACGAGCAGTACTTC. Translated, it gives CSARAYDSLHEQYF.

This clonotype was recorded a few times. At one end, the junction sequence differs from germline, possibly due to a read error. The chain uses TRBV23-1 and TRBJ1-2, with D hard to call. TRBV23-1 is marked as an open reading frame, function uncertain. CDR3 length: 13 residues. The chain's CDR3 is CANSQSIANGYTF. The CDR3 DNA reads TGCGCCAACAGTCAATCAATCGCCAATGGCTACACCTTC.

In its sample, this clonotype was seen a few times. The gene calls are TRBV5-5 and TRBJ2-2, with D unresolved. The V gene's germline CDR1 is SGHKS and CDR2 YYEKEE (reference sequence). V shed 1 base and J shed 5 bases, with 6 bases lying between them. This CDR3 spans 13 amino acids. The DNA for the CDR3 is TGTGCCAGCAGCTTGTCTAGAACCGGGGAGCTGTTTTTT. Protein sequence: CASSLSRTGELFF.

Written as DNA, the CDR3 is TGTGCCAGCAATGGACAGCTGAACACTGAAGCTTTCTTT. Its translation is CASNGQLNTEAFF. V gene TRBV2 combines with J gene TRBJ1-1, with D tentatively TRBD1 (6 bases). The V and J ends lost 7 bases and 0 bases respectively, with 9 bases between them. The length of the CDR3 is 13 residues. Germline V gene lookup returns CDR1 SNHLY and CDR2 FYNNEI. The full variable domain, in which reference TRBV2 and TRBJ1-1 provide the parts outside the CDR3, is EPEVTQTPSHQVTQMGQEVILRCVPISNHLYFYWYRQILGQKVEFLVSFYNNEISEKSEIFDDQFSVERPDGSNFTLKIRSTKLEDSAMYFCASNGQLNTEAFFGQGTRLTVV.

CDR3 in amino acids: CASRRPGLKETQYF. The CDR3 DNA reads TGTGCCAGCAGGCGACCGGGATTAAAAGAGACCCAGTACTTC. V and J are TRBV7-9 and TRBJ2-5; maybe TRBD2 (5 bases). The germline V and J ends were trimmed by 6 bases and 3 bases, with 14 bases remaining between them. The germline CDR1 and CDR2 sequences are SEHNR and FQNEAQ (reference sequence). The CDR3 is made up of 14 amino acids.

V gene TRBV6-5 combines with J gene TRBJ2-1; 7 bases fit TRBD2. V lost 2 bases, J lost 5 bases, and 6 bases stayed unmatched. The germline gives CDR1 MNHEY, CDR2 SVGAGI. CDR3 length: 15 amino acids. This CDR3 is CASSYVGGRHNEQFF. CDR3 in DNA: TGTGCCAGCAGTTACGTGGGGGGGAGGCACAATGAGCAGTTCTTC.

This chain links TRBV19 with TRBJ1-2; weak D call: TRBD1 (6 bases). This CDR3 has 16 amino acids. Germline V gene sequence: CDR1 LNHDA, CDR2 SQIVND (reference sequence). The V gene lost 8 bases and the J gene lost 2 bases, with 21 bases spanning the gap. The CDR3 DNA follows: TGTGCCAGTCTGAATGATAGGGACAAGGCAAACTATGGCTACACCTTC. It yields the protein CASLNDRDKANYGYTF.

This chain links TRBV25-1 with TRBJ2-2, with a possible D match to TRBD2 (6 bases). Trimming cost V 10 bases and J 4 bases, with 13 bases left between them. The V gene's germline CDR1 is MGHDK and CDR2 SYGVNS. This CDR3 is 13 amino acids long. CDR3 nucleotides: TGTGCCATAGTAGGGGAGGCCACCGGGGAGCTGTTTTTT. Translation: CAIVGEATGELFF.

Here the CDR3 DNA reads TGTGCCAGCAGTTATTCCCAACAGGGAGCTAGCACAGATACGCAGTATTTT. Protein: CASSYSQQGASTDTQYF. V gene TRBV6-2 or TRBV6-3 combines with J gene TRBJ2-3, with a possible D match to TRBD1 (6 bases). Trimming pared 3 bases from V and 0 bases from J, leaving 16 bases between. This CDR3 has 17 amino acids. CDR1 and CDR2 (germline): MNHEY, SVGEGT.

The sample holds many counts of this clonotype. V gene TRBV2 combines with J gene TRBJ2-1, with no clear D. Germline V gene data show CDR1 as SNHLY and CDR2 as FYNNEI. The V end lost 2 bases, the J end lost 8 bases, and 19 bases lay between the germline ends. This CDR3 has 16 amino acids. CDR3 amino acids: CASSESQAPLVYEQFF. The DNA for the CDR3 is TGTGCCAGCAGTGAATCGCAGGCGCCGCTTGTGTATGAGCAGTTCTTC.

A note on this clonotype: A much larger clonotype is one base distant, so this may be a read error. The V gene is TRBV14, the J gene TRBJ1-2; TRBD1 agrees at 8 bases. The CDR3 loop spans 14 amino acids. Germline lookup yields CDR1 SGHDN and CDR2 FVKESK. The CDR3 sequence: CVSSPGQGVYGYTF. The CDR3 DNA sequence: TGTGTCAGCAGCCCCGGACAGGGAGTCTATGGCTACACCTTC. Looking up the rest from reference TRBV14 and TRBJ1-2 gives the full variable domain: EAGVTQFPSHSVIEKGQTVTLRCDPISGHDNLYWYRRVMGKEIKFLLHFVKESKQDESGMPNNRFLAERTGGTYSTLKVQPAELEDSGVYFCVSSPGQGVYGYTFGSGTRLTVV.

The chain couples TRBV7-3 to TRBJ2-5; D is uncertain. The CDR3 consists of 14 residues. V lost 5 bases and J 3 bases, leaving 13 bases between the germline ends. From germline, CDR1 is SGHTA and CDR2 FQGTGA. The CDR3 protein is CASSIGGLKETQYF. The DNA for the CDR3 is TGTGCCAGCAGCATAGGTGGGCTGAAAGAGACCCAGTACTTC. Full variable domain (rest looked up from reference TRBV7-3 and TRBJ2-5): GAGVSQTPSNKVTEKGKYVELRCDPISGHTALYWYRQSLGQGPEFLIYFQGTGAADDSGLPNDRFFAVRPEGSVSTLKIQRTERGDSAVYLCASSIGGLKETQYFGPGTRLLVL.

The rearrangement joins TRBV19 to TRBJ1-6; no reliable D call. Trimming shortened V by 10 bases and J by 11 bases, and 15 bases separated the two germline ends. This CDR3 comprises 12 residues. Germline V gene sequence: CDR1 LNHDA, CDR2 SQIVND (reference sequence). Here the CDR3 reads CATQVGFAPLHF. The CDR3 DNA reads TGTGCCACCCAAGTGGGGTTTGCACCCCTCCACTTT. The full variable domain, in which reference TRBV19 and TRBJ1-6 provide the parts outside the CDR3, is DGGITQSPKYLFRKEGQNVTLSCEQNLNHDAMYWYRQDPGQGLRLIYYSQIVNDFQKGDIAEGYSVSREKKESFPLTVTSAQKNPTAFYLCATQVGFAPLHFGNGTRLTVT.